The rows below give T cell receptor beta chains drawn from one sample of a study of response to subunit inactivated influenza vaccine. Each CDR3 protein is one row after TCRdb ran MiXCR on the RT-PCR reads. The data contain around 520,000 distinct CDR3 sequences, about 25% of them singletons. Sample: CD4+ T cells sorted from PBMCs, taken about 5 days after vaccination. These receptors originate from a middle-aged man who received an inactivated influenza vaccine. The CDR3 runs from the conserved cysteine through the conserved F or W. Each record gives: clone size, D gene, J gene, V gene, CDR3 protein, CDR3 DNA. A D gene is named only where the DNA matches it firmly. Size is omitted from some rows. Given values are once, few, many or a class for expanded clones.

.	TRBD2	TRBJ2-1	TRBV12-3/TRBV12-4	CASSLDLLAGRGEQFF	TGTGCCAGCAGTTTAGATTTACTAGCGGGGAGGGGTGAGCAGTTCTTC
.	.	TRBJ2-1	TRBV4-1	CASSQEEYRTNEQFF	TGCGCCAGCAGCCAAGAGGAGTACAGGACCAATGAGCAGTTCTTC
.	TRBD1	TRBJ1-6	TRBV27	CASRFGTVGLPLHF	TGTGCCAGCAGATTCGGGACAGTTGGTCTTCCCCTCCACTTT
.	.	TRBJ1-5	TRBV7-2	CASSLDRAGQPQHF	TGTGCCAGCAGCTTAGACAGGGCCGGTCAGCCCCAGCATTTT
.	TRBD1	TRBJ1-1	TRBV7-9	CASSWTKPGQGSTEAFF	TGTGCCAGCAGCTGGACTAAACCGGGACAGGGGAGCACTGAAGCTTTCTTT
few	TRBD1	TRBJ2-7	TRBV5-1	CASSYVRTGPYEQYF	TGCGCCAGCAGCTATGTACGGACAGGACCCTACGAGCAGTACTTC
.	.	TRBJ2-5	TRBV15	CATSRDPRGETQYF	TGTGCCACCAGCAGAGATCCCAGGGGCGAGACCCAGTACTTC
.	TRBD2	TRBJ2-3	TRBV29-1	CSVGTSGGTQYF	TGCAGCGTGGGGACTAGCGGGGGTACGCAGTATTTT
few	TRBD2	TRBJ2-7	TRBV5-1	CASTPQGGTGYEQYF	TGCGCCAGCACCCCGCAGGGAGGGACGGGCTACGAGCAGTACTTC
.	.	TRBJ1-1	TRBV29-1	CSVRGGHEAFF	TGCAGCGTGAGGGGCGGGCATGAAGCTTTCTTT
few	.	TRBJ2-4	TRBV5-1	CASSSRTGIEAKNIQYF	TGCGCCAGCAGTTCCCGTACCGGGATCGAGGCCAAAAACATTCAGTACTTC
.	TRBD2	TRBJ2-7	TRBV12-3/TRBV12-4	CASSPSGEYFYEQYF	TGTGCCAGCAGTCCTAGCGGAGAGTACTTCTACGAGCAGTACTTC
few	.	TRBJ2-1	TRBV18	CASSPNRNNEQFF	TGTGCCAGCTCACCTAACCGGAACAATGAGCAGTTCTTC
few	.	TRBJ2-2	TRBV18	CASSPLSGSNTGELFF	TGTGCCAGCTCACCACTGAGCGGCTCGAACACCGGGGAGCTGTTTTTT
.	.	TRBJ2-1	TRBV29-1	CSVGRRHTGNEQFF	TGCAGCGTGGGGCGGAGGCACACGGGGAATGAGCAGTTCTTC
few	.	TRBJ2-5	TRBV6-5	CASSYSGVSQETQYF	TGTGCCAGCAGTTACTCGGGGGTTTCCCAAGAGACCCAGTACTTC
few	TRBD2	TRBJ2-1	TRBV11-2	CASSSPTRTSGGPSYNEQFF	TGTGCCAGCAGCTCTCCCACTCGGACTAGCGGAGGCCCTTCCTACAATGAGCAGTTCTTC
many	TRBD2	TRBJ2-2	TRBV24-1	CATSDAAGSYTGELFF	TGTGCCACCAGTGATGCAGCGGGGTCGTACACCGGGGAGCTGTTTTTT
few	.	TRBJ1-2	TRBV20-1	CSASTGDYGYTF	TGCAGTGCTAGTACGGGGGATTATGGCTACACCTTC
.	TRBD1	TRBJ2-3	TRBV4-1	CASSQGEQGGGTDTQYF	TGCGCCAGCAGCCAAGGGGAGCAAGGGGGCGGCACAGATACGCAGTATTTT
.	.	TRBJ2-1	TRBV10-3	CASGLAGGHNEQFF	TGTGCCAGTGGGCTCGCCGGGGGTCACAATGAGCAGTTCTTC
few	TRBD2	TRBJ2-1	TRBV3-1	CASSQVPLAGARGNEQFF	TGTGCCAGCAGCCAAGTGCCCCTAGCGGGGGCTCGTGGCAATGAGCAGTTCTTC
few	TRBD1	TRBJ2-7	TRBV6-5	CASSYGLTGGSLYEQYF	TGTGCCAGCAGTTACGGCTTAACAGGGGGCAGCCTCTACGAGCAGTACTTC
.	.	TRBJ2-2	TRBV5-1	CASRAQGTGELFF	TGCGCCAGCAGAGCTCAGGGTACCGGGGAGCTGTTTTTT
few	TRBD1	TRBJ2-4	TRBV7-2	CASSSGTGGNIQYF	TGTGCCAGCAGCTCCGGGACAGGTGGAAACATTCAGTACTTC
many	.	TRBJ1-2	TRBV15	CATSGRGTAYGYTF	TGTGCCACCAGCGGGCGTGGGACCGCCTATGGCTACACCTTC
few	.	TRBJ2-7	TRBV7-2	CASSSGTTFAYEQYF	TGTGCCAGCAGCTCCGGGACAACTTTTGCCTACGAGCAGTACTTC
.	TRBD1	TRBJ2-1	TRBV27	CASSFSLTGRDEQFF	TGTGCCAGCAGTTTTTCCCTGACAGGGCGGGATGAGCAGTTCTTC
.	.	TRBJ2-3	TRBV4-1	CASSDTNMKGDTQYF	TGCGCCAGCAGCGATACAAACATGAAGGGAGATACGCAGTATTTT
few	TRBD2	TRBJ2-1	TRBV7-2	CASSMRLAGGPGNEQFF	TGTGCCAGCAGCATGCGACTAGCGGGGGGGCCAGGCAATGAGCAGTTCTTC
.	.	TRBJ1-3	TRBV9	CASSVEAGIGNTIYF	TGTGCCAGCAGCGTAGAAGCAGGGATTGGAAACACCATATATTTT
.	TRBD2	TRBJ2-1	TRBV20-1	CSASSTAGLAGRGDEQFF	TGCAGTGCTAGTTCAACCGCCGGACTAGCGGGTCGAGGCGATGAGCAGTTCTTC
few	.	TRBJ2-2	TRBV6-6	CASKLNTGELFF	TGTGCCAGCAAACTGAACACCGGGGAGCTGTTTTTT
few	.	TRBJ2-5	TRBV9	CASSVGSGETQYF	TGTGCCAGCAGCGTAGGTTCCGGGGAGACCCAGTACTTC
.	TRBD1	TRBJ2-2	TRBV4-2	CASSQEGQGATGELFF	TGTGCCAGCAGCCAAGAGGGACAGGGGGCCACCGGGGAGCTGTTTTTT
many	TRBD2	TRBJ2-3	TRBV7-2	CASSQASGRAVYTQYF	TGTGCCAGCAGCCAAGCTAGCGGGAGGGCCGTGTATACGCAGTATTTT
few	TRBD1	TRBJ1-6	TRBV5-1	CASSRDSPMGSPLHF	TGCGCCAGCAGCCGGGACAGCCCCATGGGTTCACCCCTCCACTTT
.	.	TRBJ2-6	TRBV11-2	CASSLQGFSGANVLTF	TGTGCCAGCAGCTTACAGGGGTTCAGTGGGGCCAACGTCCTGACTTTC
.	.	TRBJ2-5	TRBV5-1	CASSPGVGRARETQYF	TGCGCCAGCAGCCCAGGGGTAGGCAGGGCGAGGGAGACCCAGTACTTC
once	.	TRBJ2-4	TRBV20-1	CSAPRRGGDNIQYF	TGCAGTGCTCCTAGGCGGGGAGGAGATAACATTCAGTACTTC
.	.	TRBJ2-3	TRBV18	CASSPQGRGTDTQYF	TGTGCCAGCTCACCACAGGGTCGAGGCACAGATACGCAGTATTTT
few	TRBD1	TRBJ2-2	TRBV5-1	CASRTGTGGIGELFF	TGCGCCAGCAGGACCGGGACAGGGGGCATCGGGGAGCTGTTTTTT
.	TRBD2	TRBJ2-1	TRBV6-5	CASSYSLREGFF	TGTGCCAGCAGTTACTCGTTGCGGGAGGGCTTCTTC
.	.	TRBJ2-1	TRBV24-1	CATSDRTGPGNEQFF	TGTGCCACCAGTGATAGAACGGGCCCGGGGAATGAGCAGTTCTTC
.	TRBD2	TRBJ2-1	TRBV5-1	CASSTLAGGSSYNEQFF	TGCGCCAGCAGCACCTTAGCGGGGGGAAGTTCCTACAATGAGCAGTTCTTC
.	.	TRBJ2-7	TRBV7-2	CASSPDRPREQYF	TGTGCCAGCAGCCCTGATCGCCCGCGGGAGCAGTACTTC
few	.	TRBJ2-7	TRBV7-2	CASSLVQNYEQYF	TGTGCCAGCAGCTTAGTACAGAATTACGAGCAGTACTTC
.	TRBD2	TRBJ2-1	TRBV3-1	CASRPTSGPRVDEQFF	TGTGCCAGCAGGCCCACTAGCGGGCCGCGGGTTGATGAGCAGTTCTTC
.	TRBD2	TRBJ2-3	TRBV10-3	CAISARLAGNTDTQYF	TGTGCCATCAGTGCTAGACTAGCGGGAAACACAGATACGCAGTATTTT
.	.	TRBJ2-7	TRBV28	CASRSPGPPYEQYF	TGTGCCAGCCGATCGCCGGGACCACCCTACGAGCAGTACTTC
.	.	TRBJ2-3	TRBV7-9	CASSQSPDTQYF	TGTGCCAGCAGTCAAAGTCCAGATACGCAGTATTTT
.	TRBD2	TRBJ2-3	TRBV29-1	CSAGGLGTTSTDTQYF	TGCAGCGCTGGAGGGCTTGGGACTACTAGCACAGATACGCAGTATTTT
few	.	TRBJ2-5	TRBV5-1	CASSLVGADQETQYF	TGCGCCAGCAGCTTGGTAGGGGCGGATCAAGAGACCCAGTACTTC
.	TRBD2	TRBJ2-5	TRBV7-2	CASSLAETSGGAETQYF	TGTGCCAGCAGCTTAGCGGAGACTAGCGGGGGTGCAGAGACCCAGTACTTC
.	.	TRBJ2-7	TRBV5-1	CASSLGSLSAYEQYF	TGCGCCAGCAGCTTGGGTTCGCTATCAGCCTACGAGCAGTACTTC